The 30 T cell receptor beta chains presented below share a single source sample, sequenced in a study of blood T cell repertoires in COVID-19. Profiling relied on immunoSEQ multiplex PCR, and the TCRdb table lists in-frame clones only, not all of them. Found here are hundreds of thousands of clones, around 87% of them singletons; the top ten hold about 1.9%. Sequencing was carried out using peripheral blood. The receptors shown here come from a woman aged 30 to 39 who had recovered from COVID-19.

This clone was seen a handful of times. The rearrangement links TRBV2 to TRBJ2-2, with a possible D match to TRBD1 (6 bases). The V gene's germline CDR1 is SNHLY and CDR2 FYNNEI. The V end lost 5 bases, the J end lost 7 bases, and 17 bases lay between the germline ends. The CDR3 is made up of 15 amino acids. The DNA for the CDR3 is TGTGCCAGCAGTCGAGAATCAGGGGTGAGCGGGGAGCTGTTTTTT. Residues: CASSRESGVSGELFF.

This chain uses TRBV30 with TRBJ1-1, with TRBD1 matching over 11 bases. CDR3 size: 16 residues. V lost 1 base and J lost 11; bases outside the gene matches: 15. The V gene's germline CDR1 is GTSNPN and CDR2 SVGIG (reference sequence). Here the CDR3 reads CAWSAVRDRGRLEAFF. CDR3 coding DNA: TGTGCCTGGAGTGCGGTCCGGGACAGGGGGAGGCTGGAGGCTTTCTTT.

The DNA of the CDR3 is TGTGCCAGCAGCCAAGATATACAGGGGACCCAGTACTTC. Protein: CASSQDIQGTQYF. The V call is TRBV14, the J call TRBJ2-5; D is possibly TRBD1 (6 bases). Per germline, CDR1 SGHDN and CDR2 FVKESK. Between the trimmed V and J ends, which lost 0 bases and 7 bases, there was a span of 9 bases. The CDR3 covers 13 residues.

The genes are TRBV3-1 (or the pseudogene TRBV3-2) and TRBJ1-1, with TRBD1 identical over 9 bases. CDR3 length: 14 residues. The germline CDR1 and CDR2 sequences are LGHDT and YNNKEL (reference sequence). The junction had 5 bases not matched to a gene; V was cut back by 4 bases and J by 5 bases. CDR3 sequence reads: CASSPGQGSTEAFF. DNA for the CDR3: TGTGCCAGCAGCCCGGGACAGGGTTCTACTGAAGCTTTCTTT.

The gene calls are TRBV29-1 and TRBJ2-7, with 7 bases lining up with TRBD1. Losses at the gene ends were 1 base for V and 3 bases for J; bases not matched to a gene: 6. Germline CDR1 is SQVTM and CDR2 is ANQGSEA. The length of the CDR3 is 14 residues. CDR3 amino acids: CSVEGTGLVYEQYF. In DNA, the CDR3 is TGCAGCGTTGAAGGGACAGGCTTGGTCTACGAGCAGTACTTC.

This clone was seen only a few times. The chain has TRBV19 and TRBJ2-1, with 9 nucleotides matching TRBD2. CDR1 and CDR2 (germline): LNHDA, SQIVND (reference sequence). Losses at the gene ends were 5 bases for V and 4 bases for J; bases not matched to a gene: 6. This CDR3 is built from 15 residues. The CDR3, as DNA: TGTGCCAGTAGTGAAAGCGGGAGGAGGTACAATGAGCAGTTCTTC. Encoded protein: CASSESGRRYNEQFF.

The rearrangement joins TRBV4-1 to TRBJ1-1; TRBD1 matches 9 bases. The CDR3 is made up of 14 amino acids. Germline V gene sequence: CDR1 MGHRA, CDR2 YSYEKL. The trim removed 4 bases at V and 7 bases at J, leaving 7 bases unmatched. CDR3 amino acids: CASSPRDREGEAFF. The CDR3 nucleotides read TGCGCCAGCAGCCCCCGGGACAGGGAGGGTGAAGCTTTCTTT.

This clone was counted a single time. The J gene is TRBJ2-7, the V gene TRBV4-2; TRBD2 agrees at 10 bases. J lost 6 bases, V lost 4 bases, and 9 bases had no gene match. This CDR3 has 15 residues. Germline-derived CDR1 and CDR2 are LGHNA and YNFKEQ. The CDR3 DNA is TGTGCCAGCAGCCGATCCTCCGGGACTAGCGTCGAGCAGTACTTC. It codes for CASSRSSGTSVEQYF.

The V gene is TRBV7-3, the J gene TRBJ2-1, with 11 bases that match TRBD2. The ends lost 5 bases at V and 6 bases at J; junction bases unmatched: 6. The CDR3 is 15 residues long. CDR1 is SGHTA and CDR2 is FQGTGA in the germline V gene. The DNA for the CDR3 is TGTGCCAGCAGCCGATTAGCGGGAGGGGGCAATGAGCAGTTCTTC. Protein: CASSRLAGGGNEQFF. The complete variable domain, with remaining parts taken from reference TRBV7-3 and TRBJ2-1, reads GAGVSQTPSNKVTEKGKYVELRCDPISGHTALYWYRQSLGQGPEFLIYFQGTGAADDSGLPNDRFFAVRPEGSVSTLKIQRTERGDSAVYLCASSRLAGGGNEQFFGPGTRLTVL.

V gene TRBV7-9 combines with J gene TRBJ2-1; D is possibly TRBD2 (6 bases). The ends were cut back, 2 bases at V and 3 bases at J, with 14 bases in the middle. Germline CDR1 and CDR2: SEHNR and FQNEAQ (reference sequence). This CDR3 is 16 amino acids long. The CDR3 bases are TGTGCCAGCAGCTTACATGCCGGGAGTTACTACAATGAGCAGTTCTTC. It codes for CASSLHAGSYYNEQFF.

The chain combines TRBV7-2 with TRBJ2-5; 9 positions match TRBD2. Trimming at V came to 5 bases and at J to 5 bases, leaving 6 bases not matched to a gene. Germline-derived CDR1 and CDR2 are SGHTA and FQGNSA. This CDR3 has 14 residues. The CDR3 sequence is CASSPGTSLETQYF. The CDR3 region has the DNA TGTGCCAGCAGCCCCGGGACTAGCCTGGAGACCCAGTACTTC.

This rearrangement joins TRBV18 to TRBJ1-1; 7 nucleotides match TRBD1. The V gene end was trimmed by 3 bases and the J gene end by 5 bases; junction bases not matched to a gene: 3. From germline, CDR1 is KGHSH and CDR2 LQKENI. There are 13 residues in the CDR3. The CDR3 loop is CASSPMTGTEAFF. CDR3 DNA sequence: TGTGCCAGCTCACCTATGACAGGGACTGAAGCTTTCTTT. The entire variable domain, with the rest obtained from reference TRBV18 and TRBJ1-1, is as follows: NAGVMQNPRHLVRRRGQEARLRCSPMKGHSHVYWYRQLPEEGLKFMVYLQKENIIDESGMPKERFSAEFPKEGPSILRIQQVVRGDSAAYFCASSPMTGTEAFFGQGTRLTVV.

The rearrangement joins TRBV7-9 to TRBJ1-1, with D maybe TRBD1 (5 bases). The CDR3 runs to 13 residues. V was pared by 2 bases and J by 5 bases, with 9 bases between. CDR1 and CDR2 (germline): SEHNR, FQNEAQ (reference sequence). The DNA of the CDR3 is TGTGCCAGCAGCTTAATCCGACAGACTGAAGCTTTCTTT. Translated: CASSLIRQTEAFF.

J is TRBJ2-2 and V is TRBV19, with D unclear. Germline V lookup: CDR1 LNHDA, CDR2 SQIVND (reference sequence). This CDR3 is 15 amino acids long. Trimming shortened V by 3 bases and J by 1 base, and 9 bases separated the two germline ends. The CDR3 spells CASSIGFLNTGELFF. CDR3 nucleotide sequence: TGTGCCAGTAGTATCGGGTTCTTGAACACCGGGGAGCTGTTTTTT.

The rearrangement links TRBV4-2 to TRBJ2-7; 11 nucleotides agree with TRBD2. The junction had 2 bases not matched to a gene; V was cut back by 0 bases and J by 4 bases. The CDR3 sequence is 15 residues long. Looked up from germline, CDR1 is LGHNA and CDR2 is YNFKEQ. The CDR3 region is CASSQDTSGSYEQYF. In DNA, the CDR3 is TGTGCCAGCAGCCAAGATACTAGCGGGAGTTACGAGCAGTACTTC.

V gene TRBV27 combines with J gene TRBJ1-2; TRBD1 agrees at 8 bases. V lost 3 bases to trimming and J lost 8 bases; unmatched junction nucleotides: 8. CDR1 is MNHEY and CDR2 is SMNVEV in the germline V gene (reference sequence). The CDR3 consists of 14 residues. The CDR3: CASSFFQGAKGYTF. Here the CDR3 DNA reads TGTGCCAGCAGTTTCTTCCAGGGGGCGAAGGGCTACACCTTC.

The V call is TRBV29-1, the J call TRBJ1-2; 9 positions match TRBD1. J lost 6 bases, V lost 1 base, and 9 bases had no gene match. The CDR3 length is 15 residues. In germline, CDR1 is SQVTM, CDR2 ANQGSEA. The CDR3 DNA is TGCAGCGTTGAAGTTGGGGACAGGGTGATGAATGGCTACACCTTC. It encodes CSVEVGDRVMNGYTF.

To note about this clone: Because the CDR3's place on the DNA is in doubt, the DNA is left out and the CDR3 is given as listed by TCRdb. CDR3 loop: CASSSSGLAVNTGELFF. The chain recombines TRBV28 with TRBJ2-2; TRBD2 is the table's D call, not checked against the DNA. From its first to its last residue, the CDR3 has 17 amino acids. Germline CDR1 is MDHEN and CDR2 is SYDVKM.

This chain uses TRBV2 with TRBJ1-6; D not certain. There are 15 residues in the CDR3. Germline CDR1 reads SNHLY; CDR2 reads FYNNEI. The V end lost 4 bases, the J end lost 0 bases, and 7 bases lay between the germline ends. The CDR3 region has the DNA TGTGCCAGCAGTGTAGGGAGCTCCTATAATTCACCCCTCCACTTT. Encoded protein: CASSVGSSYNSPLHF.

The CDR3 DNA follows: TGTGCCAGCAGCAAAATAATCGGACAGGGACCCTCCGGAGCCAAAAACATTCAGTACTTC. Translated: CASSKIIGQGPSGAKNIQYF. The genes are TRBV21-1 and TRBJ2-4; the D call TRBD1 from the table was never checked on the DNA. TRBV21-1 is a pseudogene segment. The length of the CDR3 is 20 residues.

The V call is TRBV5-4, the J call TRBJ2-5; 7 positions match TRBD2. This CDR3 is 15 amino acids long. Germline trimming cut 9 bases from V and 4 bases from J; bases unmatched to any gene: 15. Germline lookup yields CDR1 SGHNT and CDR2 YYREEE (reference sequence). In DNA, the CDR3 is TGTGCCACCCCAGGCAGGGAAGGCGGGAGAGAGACCCAGTACTTC. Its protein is CATPGREGGRETQYF.

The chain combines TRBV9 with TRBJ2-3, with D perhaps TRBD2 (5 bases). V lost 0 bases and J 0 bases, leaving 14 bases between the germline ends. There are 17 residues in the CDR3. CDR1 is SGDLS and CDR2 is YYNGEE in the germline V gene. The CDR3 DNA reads TGTGCCAGCAGCGTAGGCCCTTCCCGGGGAAGCACAGATACGCAGTATTTT. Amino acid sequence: CASSVGPSRGSTDTQYF.

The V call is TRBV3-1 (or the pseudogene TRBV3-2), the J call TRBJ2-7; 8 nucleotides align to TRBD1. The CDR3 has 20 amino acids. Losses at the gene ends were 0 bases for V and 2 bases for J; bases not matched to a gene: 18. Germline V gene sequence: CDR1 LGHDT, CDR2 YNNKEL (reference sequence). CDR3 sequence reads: CASSQDKWQGARTAPYEQYF. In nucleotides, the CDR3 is TGTGCCAGCAGCCAAGATAAATGGCAGGGGGCACGGACGGCCCCCTACGAGCAGTACTTC.

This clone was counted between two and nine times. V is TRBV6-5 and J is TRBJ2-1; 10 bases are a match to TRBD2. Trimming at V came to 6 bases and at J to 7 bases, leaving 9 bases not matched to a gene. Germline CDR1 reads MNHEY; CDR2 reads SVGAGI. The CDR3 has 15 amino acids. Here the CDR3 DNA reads TGTGCCAGCAGGCCCCTAGCGGGAGAAGGAAATGAGCAGTTCTTC. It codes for CASRPLAGEGNEQFF.

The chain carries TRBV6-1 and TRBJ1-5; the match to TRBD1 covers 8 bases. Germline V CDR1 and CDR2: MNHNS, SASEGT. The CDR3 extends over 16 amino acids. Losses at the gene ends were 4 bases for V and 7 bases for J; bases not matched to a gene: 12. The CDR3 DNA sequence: TGTGCCAGCAGTGTAAGTTGGCAGGGGGCTTGGCAGCCCCAGCATTTT. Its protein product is CASSVSWQGAWQPQHF.

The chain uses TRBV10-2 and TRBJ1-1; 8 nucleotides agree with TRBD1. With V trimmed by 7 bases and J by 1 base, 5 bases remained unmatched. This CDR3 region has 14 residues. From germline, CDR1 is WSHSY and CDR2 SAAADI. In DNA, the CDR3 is TGCGCCAGCACCTCGGACAGGGAGAACACTGAAGCTTTCTTT. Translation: CASTSDRENTEAFF.

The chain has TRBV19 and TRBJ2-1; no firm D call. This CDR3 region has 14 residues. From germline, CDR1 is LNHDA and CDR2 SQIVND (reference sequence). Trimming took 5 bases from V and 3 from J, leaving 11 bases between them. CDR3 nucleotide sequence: TGTGCCAGTAGTCCTTGGGCTATCTACAATGAGCAGTTCTTC. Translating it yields CASSPWAIYNEQFF.

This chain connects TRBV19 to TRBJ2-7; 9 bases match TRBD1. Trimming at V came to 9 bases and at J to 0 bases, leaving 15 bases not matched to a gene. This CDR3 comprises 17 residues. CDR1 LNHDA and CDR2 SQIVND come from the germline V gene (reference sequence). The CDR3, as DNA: TGTGCCAGCGCGGAGTCTAATGGACAGGGGTTCTCCTACGAGCAGTACTTC. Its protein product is CASAESNGQGFSYEQYF.

The CDR3 region has the DNA TGTGCCAGTAGTATTGGAGGGACAGTCGGGGAAAAACTGTTTTTT. It is translated as CASSIGGTVGEKLFF. The chain recombines TRBV19 with TRBJ1-4; 7 bases fit TRBD1. The CDR3 consists of 15 residues. CDR1 is LNHDA and CDR2 is SQIVND in the germline V gene (reference sequence). Trimming cost V 3 bases and J 8 bases; bases outside gene matches: 9.

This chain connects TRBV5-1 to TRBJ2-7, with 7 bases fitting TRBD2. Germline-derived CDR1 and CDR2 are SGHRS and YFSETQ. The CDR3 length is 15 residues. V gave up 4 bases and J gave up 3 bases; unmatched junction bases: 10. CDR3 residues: CASSVSGNGLYEQYF. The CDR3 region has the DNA TGCGCCAGCAGCGTCAGCGGGAACGGCCTCTACGAGCAGTACTTC.